This TCR beta chain was captured by sequencing in a study of cytomegalovirus exposure and HLA in healthy donors. About this clone: At one end the junction does not follow the germline gene, possibly because of a read error. Other DNA sequences in this specimen translate into the identical CDR3.

The PCR made use of 60 Vbeta and 13 Jbeta primers. Profiled with immunoSEQ multiplex PCR; TCRdb holds only in-frame clones, not every one. The sample records about 300,000 clones, roughly 89% being singletons. Germline loops: CDR1 SNHLY, CDR2 FYNNEI. The CDR3 has 15 amino acids. The chain carries TRBV2 and TRBJ1-1, with D uncertain. The sequencing sample was made of PBMCs. The sequence derives from a man in his forties or fifties in good health and CMV-seropositive. The CDR3 region has the DNA TGTGCCAGCAGTGAAACACGCGGGATGAATACTGAAGCTTTCTTT. It yields the protein CASSETRGMNTEAFF.